This T cell receptor (beta chain) was captured in a study of human T cells and chemical hapten exposure. Study-level background: The study sensitized with 2% DPC on a 2 cm by 2 cm patch of upper inner arm skin. Variability of per-sample TCR yields stemmed mainly from small differences in pooled library volume. Overall study results and limits: TCRs exceeding a frequency of 1 in 1000 stayed unchanged under DPC sensitization.

In the case of this clonotype: Its antigen remains unidentified.

Time point here: patch test 1, 2 weeks after DPC sensitization. Regarding treatment: therapeutic diphenylcyclopropenone sensitization with weekly scalp DPC. V was cut by 5 bases and J by 4 bases, with 20 bases left in between. Germline assignment: CDR1 MNHEY and CDR2 SMNVEV (reference sequence). This CDR3 has 16 residues. Each CDR3 protein is one row after TCRdb ran MiXCR on the RACE reads. The table lists some 340,000 distinct CDR3 sequences, about 7% of them singletons, with roughly 7.9% in the top ten. The clonotype comes from a woman between 18 and 29 years old with alopecia areata. Some clones in this sample may be carry-over from other donors' samples. Sequencing used whole blood, obtained in connection with sensitization to the hapten diphenylcyclopropenone (DPC). The V call is TRBV27, the J call TRBJ2-5, with D perhaps TRBD2 (5 bases). The CDR3 spells CASSPILEGGSETQYF. CDR3 sequence (DNA): TGTGCCAGCAGTCCGATACTGGAAGGAGGTTCAGAGACCCAGTACTTC.